This entry concerns a single T cell receptor (beta chain). Its cognate antigen is unknown. This entry comes from a study of cytomegalovirus exposure and HLA in healthy donors. Findings of the study overall: The study labeled fewer than 200 TCR beta chains cytomegalovirus-associated. Differences between HLA loci emerged in a later analysis of TCR association rates, with DRB1 most and HLA-C fewest.

V lost 1 base to trimming and J lost 5 bases; unmatched junction nucleotides: 13. This CDR3 is 18 amino acids long. Germline-derived CDR1 and CDR2 are LNHNV and YYDKDF (reference sequence). PCR involved 60 Vbeta and 13 Jbeta primers. Sequenced by immunoSEQ multiplex PCR; TCRdb stores in-frame clones only, minus some. The sample has 150,000 or so clones, just under 75% seen once. The sequence was obtained from a woman younger than 30 in good health and CMV-seronegative. Specimen: PBMCs. This sequence joins TRBV15 and TRBJ2-3; 9 nucleotides match TRBD2. The CDR3 nucleotides read TGTGCCACCAGCAGAGCTCCGGGTAGCGGGAGCTTGGAAGATACGCAGTATTTT. Amino acids: CATSRAPGSGSLEDTQYF.